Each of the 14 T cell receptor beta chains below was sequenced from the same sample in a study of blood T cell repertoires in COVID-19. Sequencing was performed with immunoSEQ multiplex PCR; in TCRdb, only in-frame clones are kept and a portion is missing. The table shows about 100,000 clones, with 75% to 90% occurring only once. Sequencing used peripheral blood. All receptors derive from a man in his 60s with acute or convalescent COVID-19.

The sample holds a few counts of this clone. CDR3 sequence: CASSYLGVLMGGYTF. The CDR3 DNA follows: TGTGCCAGCAGTTACTTGGGAGTCCTTATGGGTGGCTACACCTTC. This rearrangement joins TRBV6-5 to TRBJ1-2; D gene uncertain. V was clipped by 1 base and J by 7 bases, with 16 bases between them. The germline V gene encodes CDR1 MNHEY and CDR2 SVGAGI. CDR3 length: 15 residues.

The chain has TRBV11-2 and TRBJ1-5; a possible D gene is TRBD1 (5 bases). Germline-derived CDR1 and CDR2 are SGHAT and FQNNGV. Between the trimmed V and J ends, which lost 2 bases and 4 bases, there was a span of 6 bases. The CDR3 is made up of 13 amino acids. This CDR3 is CASSLQGNQPQHF. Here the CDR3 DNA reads TGTGCCAGCAGCTTACAGGGTAATCAGCCCCAGCATTTT.

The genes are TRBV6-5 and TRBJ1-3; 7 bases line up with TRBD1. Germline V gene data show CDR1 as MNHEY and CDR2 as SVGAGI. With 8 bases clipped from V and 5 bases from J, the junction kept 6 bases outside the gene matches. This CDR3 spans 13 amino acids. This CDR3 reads CASARQGRNTIYF. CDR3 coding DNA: TGTGCCAGCGCCCGACAGGGACGAAACACCATATATTTT.

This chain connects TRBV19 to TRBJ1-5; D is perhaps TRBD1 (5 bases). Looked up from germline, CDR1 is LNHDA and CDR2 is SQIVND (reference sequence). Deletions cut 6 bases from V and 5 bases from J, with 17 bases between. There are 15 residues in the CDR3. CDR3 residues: CASRHHQGMYQPQHF. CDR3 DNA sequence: TGTGCCAGTAGGCATCATCAGGGAATGTATCAGCCCCAGCATTTT.

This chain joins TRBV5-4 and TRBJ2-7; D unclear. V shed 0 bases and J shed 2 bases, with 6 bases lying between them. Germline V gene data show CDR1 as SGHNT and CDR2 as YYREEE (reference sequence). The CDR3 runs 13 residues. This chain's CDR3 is CASSLVGTYEQYF. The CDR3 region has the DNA TGTGCCAGCAGCTTGGTGGGCACCTACGAGCAGTACTTC.

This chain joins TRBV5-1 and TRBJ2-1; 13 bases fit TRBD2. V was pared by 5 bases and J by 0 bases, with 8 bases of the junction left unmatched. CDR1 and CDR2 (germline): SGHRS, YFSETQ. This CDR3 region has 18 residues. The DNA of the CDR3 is TGCGCCAGCAGTCGTACTAGCGGGAGGGTCGACTCCTACAATGAGCAGTTCTTC. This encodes CASSRTSGRVDSYNEQFF.

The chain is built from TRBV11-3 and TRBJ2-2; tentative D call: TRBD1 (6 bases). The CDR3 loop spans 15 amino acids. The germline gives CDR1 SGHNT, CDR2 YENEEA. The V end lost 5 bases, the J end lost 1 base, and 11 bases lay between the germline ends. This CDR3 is CASSTTGLNTGELFF. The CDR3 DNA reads TGTGCCAGCAGCACCACAGGGTTGAACACCGGGGAGCTGTTTTTT.

For the CDR3, the DNA is TGCGCCAGCAGCGGGTCCGTGGGGGCGAACACTGAAGCTTTCTTT. Amino acid sequence: CASSGSVGANTEAFF. The V and J genes are TRBV5-1 and TRBJ1-1; TRBD1 is a possible D gene (6 bases). The CDR3 length is 15 residues. Per the germline V gene, CDR1 is SGHRS and CDR2 is YFSETQ. With 4 bases removed from V and 1 base from J, the gap between germline ends came to 14 bases.

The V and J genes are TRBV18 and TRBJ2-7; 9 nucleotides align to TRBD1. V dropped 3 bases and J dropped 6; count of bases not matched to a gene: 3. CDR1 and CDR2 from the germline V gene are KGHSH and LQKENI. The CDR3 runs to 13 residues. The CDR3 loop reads CASSPGQGLEQYF. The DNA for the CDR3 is TGTGCCAGCTCACCGGGACAGGGCCTCGAGCAGTACTTC.

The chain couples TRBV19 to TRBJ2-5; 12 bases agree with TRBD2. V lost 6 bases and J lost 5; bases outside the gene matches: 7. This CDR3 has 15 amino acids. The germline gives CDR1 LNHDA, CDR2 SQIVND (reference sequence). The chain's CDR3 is CASRLTSGRYETQYF. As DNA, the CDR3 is TGTGCCAGTAGACTAACTAGCGGGAGGTATGAGACCCAGTACTTC.

The CDR3, as DNA: TGTGCCAGCAGCTTAGGGCAGGGTGCCTTTCGCTCCTACAATGAGCAGTTCTTC. Translation gives CASSLGQGAFRSYNEQFF. This sequence joins TRBV11-3 and TRBJ2-1; D perhaps matches TRBD1 (5 bases). CDR3 length: 18 residues. The germline gives CDR1 SGHNT, CDR2 YENEEA. With 1 base removed from V and 0 bases from J, the gap between germline ends came to 16 bases.

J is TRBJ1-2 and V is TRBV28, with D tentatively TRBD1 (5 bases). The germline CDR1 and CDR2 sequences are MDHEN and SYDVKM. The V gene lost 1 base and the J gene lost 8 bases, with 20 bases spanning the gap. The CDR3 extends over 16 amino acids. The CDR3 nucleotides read TGTGCCAGCAGTTTATTAGGAGGGGCGGCCCCGGGGGGCTACACCTTC. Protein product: CASSLLGGAAPGGYTF.

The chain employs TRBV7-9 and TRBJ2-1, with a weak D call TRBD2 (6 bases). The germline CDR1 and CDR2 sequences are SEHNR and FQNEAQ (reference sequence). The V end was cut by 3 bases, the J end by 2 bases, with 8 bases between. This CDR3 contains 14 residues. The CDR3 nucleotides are TGTGCCAGCAGCTTGCTAGCGACCTACAATGAGCAGTTCTTC. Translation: CASSLLATYNEQFF.

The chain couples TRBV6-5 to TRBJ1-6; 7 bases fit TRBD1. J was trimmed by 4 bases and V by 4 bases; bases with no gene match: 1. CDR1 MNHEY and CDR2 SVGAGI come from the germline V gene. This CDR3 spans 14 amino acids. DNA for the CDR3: TGTGCCAGCAGTTGGACAGGTTATAATTCACCCCTCCACTTT. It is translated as CASSWTGYNSPLHF.